This T cell receptor beta chain was sequenced for a study of T cells expressing NK-cell markers. Overall study: Out of eight donors sequenced, seven tested HCMV-seropositive and the remaining one seronegative. Findings of the study overall: In a handful of donors, dominant CD3+CD56+NKG2C+ clones formed roughly 1.0-7.5% of CD8+ cells.

TCRdb re-called the 5' RACE reads and gives one entry per CDR3 protein, without DNA. The sample includes about 380,000 distinct CDR3 sequences. The CDR3 has 15 residues. Per the germline V gene, CDR1 is SGHTA and CDR2 is FQGNSA. On this clonotype: Antigen unknown.

The sequenced sample consisted of blood T cells: a sorted CD56 or NKG2C T cell subset, CD4+ or CD8+ T cells, or bulk PBMC T cells (not recorded which). This TCR was recovered from a man aged 18-75 years in good health. This chain links TRBV7-2 with TRBJ2-7. CDR3 sequence: CASSLRSEPPYEQYF.